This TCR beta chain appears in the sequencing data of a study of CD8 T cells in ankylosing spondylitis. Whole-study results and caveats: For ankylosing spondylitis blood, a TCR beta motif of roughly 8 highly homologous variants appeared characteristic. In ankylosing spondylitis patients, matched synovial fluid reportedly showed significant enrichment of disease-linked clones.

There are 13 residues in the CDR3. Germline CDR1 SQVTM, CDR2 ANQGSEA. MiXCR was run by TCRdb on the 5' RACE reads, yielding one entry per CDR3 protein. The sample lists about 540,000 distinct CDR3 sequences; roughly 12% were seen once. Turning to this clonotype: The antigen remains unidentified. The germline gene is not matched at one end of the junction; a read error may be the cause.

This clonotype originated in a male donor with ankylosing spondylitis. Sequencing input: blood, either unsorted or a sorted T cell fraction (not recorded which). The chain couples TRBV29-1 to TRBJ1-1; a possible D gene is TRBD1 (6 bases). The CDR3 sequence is CSVTGLGNTEASF. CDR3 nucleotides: TGCAGCGTCACAGGGCTGGGGAACACTGAAGCTTCCTTT.